The clone carrying this T cell receptor beta chain was seen a few times. As yet, its antigen is unknown. The germline CDR1 and CDR2 sequences are SGHNT and YENEEA. Trimming pared 2 bases from V and 4 bases from J, leaving 27 bases between. The CDR3 length is 19 residues. Treatment meaning: randomized to nivolumab then ipilimumab (arm A) or the reverse (arm B). DNA-damaging chemotherapy had not been given to any patient beforehand. The assay was immunoSEQ multiplex PCR, and TCRdb's table has in-frame clones only and misses some. The sample lists about 2,700 clones, roughly 21% seen once, with 43% in the top ten. This sample is drawn from a study of sequential checkpoint blockade in melanoma. General observations from the study: About 30 times likelier clinical benefit followed increased tumor T-cell fraction and clonality. In arm A, pretreatment tumor clonality was associated with response.

Sequences were derived from tumor tissue (inferred from file names), sampled from a patient given nivolumab and ipilimumab in sequence. V usage is TRBV11-3 and J usage is TRBJ2-7; TRBD2 might be the D (7 bases). The receptor comes from a human patient with melanoma. Some clones in this sample may be carry-over from other donors' samples. The CDR3 DNA is TGTGCCAGCAGCTTACCCAAGGGGGTGGCGGGGGACACAGCGTACGAGCAGTACTTC. Amino acid sequence: CASSLPKGVAGDTAYEQYF. Based on the CDR3 plus reference TRBV11-3 and TRBJ2-7, the full variable domain is EAGVVQSPRYKIIEKKQPVAFWCNPISGHNTLYWYLQNLGQGPELLIRYENEEAVDDSQLPKDRFSAERLKGVDSTLKIQPAELGDSAVYLCASSLPKGVAGDTAYEQYFGPGTRLTVT.